What follows are 10 T cell receptor beta chains derived from one specimen sequenced in a study of blood T cell repertoires in COVID-19. The protocol was immunoSEQ multiplex PCR, while the TCRdb copy is restricted to in-frame clones and leaves out a portion. This sample has approximately 350,000 clones, with roughly 90% found just once. The sequenced sample was peripheral blood. Source of these receptors: a woman between 65 and 79 years old with COVID-19, enrolled during active disease.

This clone was seen a handful of times. The J gene is TRBJ2-1, the V gene TRBV6-5, with a weak D call TRBD1 (5 bases). Trimming took off 10 bases at V and 10 bases at J, with 11 bases between the two ends. The CDR3 loop spans 10 amino acids. Germline assignment: CDR1 MNHEY and CDR2 SVGAGI. The DNA of the CDR3 is TGTGCCACCTACGACAGAGAGCAGTTCTTC. Translated: CATYDREQFF.

This chain uses TRBV6-1 with TRBJ1-4; tentatively, D is TRBD1 (6 bases). V was shortened by 1 base and J by 1 base, with 7 bases between the two germline ends. The CDR3 has 15 amino acids. Germline V gene data show CDR1 as MNHNS and CDR2 as SASEGT. CDR3 nucleotide sequence: TGTGCCAGCAGTGAAGTCAGGGGAACTAATGAAAAACTGTTTTTT. Amino acids: CASSEVRGTNEKLFF.

The chain has TRBV7-2 and TRBJ2-1, with 13 bases fitting TRBD2. V was pared by 5 bases and J by 7 bases, with 8 bases of the junction left unmatched. The CDR3 loop spans 16 amino acids. The germline V gene has CDR1 SGHTA and CDR2 FQGNSA. As DNA, the CDR3 is TGTGCCAGCAGCCTCGACCGGACTAGCGGGGGTAATGAGCAGTTCTTC. Protein sequence: CASSLDRTSGGNEQFF.

This clone turned up a few times. The chain carries TRBV18 and TRBJ1-6; D unresolved. Trimming removed 4 bases at V and 6 bases at J, with 19 bases between. The CDR3 covers 17 residues. Germline V gives CDR1 KGHSH, CDR2 LQKENI. In DNA form, the CDR3 reads TGTGCCAGCTCACTTAGGAGAGGGCCCGATGGTAATTCACCCCTCCACTTT. The encoded protein is CASSLRRGPDGNSPLHF.

This chain joins TRBV7-9 and TRBJ2-7; D ambiguous. Trimming left V 5 bases short and J 5 bases short, with 19 bases between. In germline, CDR1 is SEHNR, CDR2 FQNEAQ (reference sequence). This CDR3 spans 15 amino acids. The DNA of the CDR3 is TGTGCCAGCAGCCCTCTTAGATTAACCGAGGACGAGCAGTACTTC. This sequence encodes CASSPLRLTEDEQYF.

The V gene is TRBV15, the J gene TRBJ1-4, with TRBD1 identical over 7 bases. Germline CDR1 reads LNHNV; CDR2 reads YYDKDF (reference sequence). The CDR3 totals 13 residues. The V and J ends lost 3 bases and 13 bases, in that order; junction bases with no gene match: 8. For the CDR3, the DNA is TGTGCCACCAGCAGCGAGGGGGCAGGTCGACTGTTTTTT. It yields the protein CATSSEGAGRLFF.

This clone has just a few counts. The gene calls are TRBV21-1 and TRBJ1-1; the DNA was not used to check the table's D call, TRBD1. TRBV21-1 has pseudogene status. The CDR3 is 16 residues long. The CDR3 loop reads CASSRNDRVGYTEAFF. As DNA, the CDR3 is TGTGCCAGCAGCAGGAACGACAGGGTAGGATACACTGAAGCTTTCTTT.

V is TRBV7-9 and J is TRBJ1-1, with D perhaps TRBD1 (6 bases). The CDR3 spans 12 residues. Germline lookup yields CDR1 SEHNR and CDR2 FQNEAQ (reference sequence). V was clipped by 4 bases and J by 5 bases, with 8 bases between them. In DNA form, the CDR3 reads TGTGCCAGCAGCTCACAGGGAACTGAAGCTTTCTTT. Translation gives CASSSQGTEAFF.

The chain links TRBV5-1 to TRBJ2-1, with 9 nucleotides matching TRBD1. Germline V CDR1 and CDR2: SGHRS, YFSETQ. This CDR3 has 15 residues. V shed 4 bases, J shed 10 bases, and the junction held 12 bases outside the gene matches. CDR3 sequence (DNA): TGCGCCAGCAGCCCGGGGTGGACAGGGGTGGCCGAGCAGTTCTTC. It is translated as CASSPGWTGVAEQFF. Supplemented by reference TRBV5-1 and TRBJ2-1, the full variable domain reads KAGVTQTPRYLIKTRGQQVTLSCSPISGHRSVSWYQQTPGQGLQFLFEYFSETQRNKGNFPGRFSGRQFSNSRSEMNVSTLELGDSALYLCASSPGWTGVAEQFFGPGTRLTVL.

The chain couples TRBV11-2 to TRBJ2-1; tentatively, D is TRBD2 (6 bases). There are 15 residues in the CDR3. Deletions cut 0 bases from V and 6 bases from J, with 12 bases between. Germline V CDR1 and CDR2: SGHAT, FQNNGV. The CDR3 bases are TGTGCCAGCAGCTTAGAGGAGGGGCCACTCAATGAGCAGTTCTTC. Its protein is CASSLEEGPLNEQFF.